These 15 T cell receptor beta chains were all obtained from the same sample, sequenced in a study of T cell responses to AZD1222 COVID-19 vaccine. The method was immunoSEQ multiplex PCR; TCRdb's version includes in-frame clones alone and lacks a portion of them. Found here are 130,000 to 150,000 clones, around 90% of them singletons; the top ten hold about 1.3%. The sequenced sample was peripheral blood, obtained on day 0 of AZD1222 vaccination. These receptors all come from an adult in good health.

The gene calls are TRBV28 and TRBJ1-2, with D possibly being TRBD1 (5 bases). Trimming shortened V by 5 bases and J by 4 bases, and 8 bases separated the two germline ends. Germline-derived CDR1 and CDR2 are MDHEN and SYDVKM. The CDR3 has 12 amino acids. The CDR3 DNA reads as TGTGCCAGCAGTGGGGGAGGCTATGGCTACACCTTC. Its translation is CASSGGGYGYTF.

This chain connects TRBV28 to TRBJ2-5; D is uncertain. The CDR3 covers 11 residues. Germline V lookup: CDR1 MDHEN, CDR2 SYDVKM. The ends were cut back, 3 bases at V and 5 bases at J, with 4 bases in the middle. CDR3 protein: CASSFRETQYF. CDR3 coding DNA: TGTGCCAGCAGTTTTCGGGAGACCCAGTACTTC.

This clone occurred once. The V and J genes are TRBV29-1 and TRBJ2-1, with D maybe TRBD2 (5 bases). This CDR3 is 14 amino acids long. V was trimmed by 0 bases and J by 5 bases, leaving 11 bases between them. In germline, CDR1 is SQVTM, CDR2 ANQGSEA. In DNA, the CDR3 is TGCAGCGTTGAAGACGCCGGGAATAACAATGAGCAGTTCTTC. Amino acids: CSVEDAGNNNEQFF.

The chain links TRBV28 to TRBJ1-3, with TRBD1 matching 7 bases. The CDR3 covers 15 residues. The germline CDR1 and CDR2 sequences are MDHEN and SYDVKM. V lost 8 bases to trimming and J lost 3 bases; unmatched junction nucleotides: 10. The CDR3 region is CASGKDRVGGNTIYF. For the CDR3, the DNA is TGTGCCAGCGGCAAAGACAGGGTGGGTGGAAACACCATATATTTT.

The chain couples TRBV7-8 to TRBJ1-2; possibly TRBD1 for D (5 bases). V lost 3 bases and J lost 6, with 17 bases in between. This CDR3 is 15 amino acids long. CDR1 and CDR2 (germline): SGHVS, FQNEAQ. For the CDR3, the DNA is TGTGCCAGCAGCTTTTTAGCAACTGGGGCTAATGGCTACACCTTC. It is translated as CASSFLATGANGYTF.

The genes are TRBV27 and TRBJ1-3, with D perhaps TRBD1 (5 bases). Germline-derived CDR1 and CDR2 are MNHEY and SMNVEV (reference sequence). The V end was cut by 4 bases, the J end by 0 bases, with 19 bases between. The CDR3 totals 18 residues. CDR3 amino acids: CASSSLTKGSTSGNTIYF. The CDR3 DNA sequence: TGTGCCAGCAGTTCCCTGACAAAGGGGTCCACCTCTGGAAACACCATATATTTT.

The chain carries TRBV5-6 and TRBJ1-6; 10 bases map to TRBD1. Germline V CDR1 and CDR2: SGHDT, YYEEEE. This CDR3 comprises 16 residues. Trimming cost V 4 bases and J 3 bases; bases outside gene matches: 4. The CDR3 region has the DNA TGTGCCAGCAGCGGGGGACAGGGGCGCTATAATTCACCCCTCCACTTT. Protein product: CASSGGQGRYNSPLHF.

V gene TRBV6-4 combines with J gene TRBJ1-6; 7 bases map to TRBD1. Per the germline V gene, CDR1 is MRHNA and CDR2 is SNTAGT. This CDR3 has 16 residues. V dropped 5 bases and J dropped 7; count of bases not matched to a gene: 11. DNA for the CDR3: TGTGCCAGCAGTCCCCTAGGGGGCCGCGGGAATTCACCCCTCCACTTT. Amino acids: CASSPLGGRGNSPLHF.

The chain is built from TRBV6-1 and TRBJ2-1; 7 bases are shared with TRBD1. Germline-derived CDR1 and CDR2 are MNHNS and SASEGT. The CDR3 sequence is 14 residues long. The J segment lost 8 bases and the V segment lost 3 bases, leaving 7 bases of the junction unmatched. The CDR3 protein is CASSDITGVDEQFF. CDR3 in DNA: TGTGCCAGCAGTGATATAACAGGGGTCGATGAGCAGTTCTTC.

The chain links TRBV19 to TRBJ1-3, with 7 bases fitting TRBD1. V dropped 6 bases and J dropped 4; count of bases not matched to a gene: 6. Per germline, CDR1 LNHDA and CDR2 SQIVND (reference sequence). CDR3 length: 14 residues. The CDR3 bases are TGTGCCAGTAGATTACAGGGGATCGGAAACACCATATATTTT. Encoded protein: CASRLQGIGNTIYF.

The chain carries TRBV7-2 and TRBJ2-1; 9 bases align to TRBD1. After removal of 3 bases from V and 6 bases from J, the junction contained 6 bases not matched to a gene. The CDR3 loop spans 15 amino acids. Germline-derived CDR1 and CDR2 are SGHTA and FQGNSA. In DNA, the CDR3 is TGTGCCAGCAGCTTCGGGACAGGGACTCGCAATGAGCAGTTCTTC. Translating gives CASSFGTGTRNEQFF.

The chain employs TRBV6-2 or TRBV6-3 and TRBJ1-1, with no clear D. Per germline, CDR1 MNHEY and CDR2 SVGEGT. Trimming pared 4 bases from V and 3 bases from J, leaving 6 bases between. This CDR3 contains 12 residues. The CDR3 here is CASSWLYTEAFF. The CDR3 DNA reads TGTGCCAGCAGTTGGCTATACACTGAAGCTTTCTTT.

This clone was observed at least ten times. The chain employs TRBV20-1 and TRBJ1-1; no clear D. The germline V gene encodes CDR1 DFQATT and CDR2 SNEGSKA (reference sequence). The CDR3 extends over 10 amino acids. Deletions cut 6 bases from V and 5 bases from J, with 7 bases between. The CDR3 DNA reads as TGCAGTGCGGTGAGTACTGAAGCTTTCTTT. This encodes CSAVSTEAFF.

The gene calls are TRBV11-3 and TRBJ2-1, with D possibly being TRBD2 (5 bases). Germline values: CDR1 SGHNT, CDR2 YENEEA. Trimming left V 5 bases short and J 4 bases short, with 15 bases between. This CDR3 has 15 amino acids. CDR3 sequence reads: CASSPPPTSYNEQFF. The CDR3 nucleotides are TGTGCCAGCAGCCCACCCCCCACTAGTTACAATGAGCAGTTCTTC.

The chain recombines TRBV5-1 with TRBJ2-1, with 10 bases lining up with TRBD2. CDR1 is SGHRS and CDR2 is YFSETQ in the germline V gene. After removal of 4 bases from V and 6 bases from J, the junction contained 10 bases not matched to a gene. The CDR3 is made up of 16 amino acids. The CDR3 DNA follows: TGCGCCAGCAGCGCCTGGACTAGCGGAGGGGGCAATGAGCAGTTCTTC. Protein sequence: CASSAWTSGGGNEQFF.